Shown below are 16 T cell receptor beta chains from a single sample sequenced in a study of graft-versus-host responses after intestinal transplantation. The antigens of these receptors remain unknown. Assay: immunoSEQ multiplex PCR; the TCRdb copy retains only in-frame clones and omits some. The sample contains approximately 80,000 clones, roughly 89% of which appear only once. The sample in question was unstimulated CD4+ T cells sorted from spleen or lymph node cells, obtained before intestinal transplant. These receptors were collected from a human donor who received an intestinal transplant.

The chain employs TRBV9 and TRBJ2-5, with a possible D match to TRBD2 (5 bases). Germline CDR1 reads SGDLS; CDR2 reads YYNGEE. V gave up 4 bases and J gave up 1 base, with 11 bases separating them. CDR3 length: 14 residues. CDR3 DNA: TGTGCCAGCAGCCCCCAGCTAGCCCAAGAGACCCAGTACTTC. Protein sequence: CASSPQLAQETQYF.

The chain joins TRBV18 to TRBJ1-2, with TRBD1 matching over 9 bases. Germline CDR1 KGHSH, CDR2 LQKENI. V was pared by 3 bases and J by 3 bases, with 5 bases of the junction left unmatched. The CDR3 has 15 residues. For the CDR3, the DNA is TGTGCCAGCTCACCCTTGGACAGGGGAGACTATGGCTACACCTTC. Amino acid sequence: CASSPLDRGDYGYTF.

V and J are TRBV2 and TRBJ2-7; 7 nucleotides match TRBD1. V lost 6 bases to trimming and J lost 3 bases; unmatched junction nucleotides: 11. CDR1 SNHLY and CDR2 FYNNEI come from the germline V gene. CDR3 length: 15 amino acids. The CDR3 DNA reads TGTGCCAGCAGGATACAGGGGAAAATCGGCTACGAGCAGTACTTC. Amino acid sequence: CASRIQGKIGYEQYF.

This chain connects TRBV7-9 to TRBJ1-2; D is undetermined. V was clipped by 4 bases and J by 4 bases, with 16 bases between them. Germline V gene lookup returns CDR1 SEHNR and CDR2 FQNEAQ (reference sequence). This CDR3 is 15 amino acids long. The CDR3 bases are TGTGCCAGCAGCTCTTCCGTAGGAGGTCTCTATGGCTACACCTTC. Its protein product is CASSSSVGGLYGYTF.

CDR3 protein: CATVTPGLAFF. CDR3 nucleotide sequence: TGTGCCACCGTAACTCCGGGTCTCGCTTTCTTT. The chain carries TRBV6-1 and TRBJ1-1; D is unclear. V lost 10 bases to trimming and J lost 11 bases, with 17 bases between them. Germline loops: CDR1 MNHNS, CDR2 SASEGT. The CDR3 runs 11 residues.

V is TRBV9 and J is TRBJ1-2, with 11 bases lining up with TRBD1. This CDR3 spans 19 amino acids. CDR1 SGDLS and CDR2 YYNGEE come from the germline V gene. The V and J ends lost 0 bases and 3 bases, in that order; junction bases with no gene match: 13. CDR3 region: CASSVGPHGTGGRYYGYTF. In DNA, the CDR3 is TGTGCCAGCAGCGTAGGCCCCCACGGGACAGGGGGTCGCTACTATGGCTACACCTTC.

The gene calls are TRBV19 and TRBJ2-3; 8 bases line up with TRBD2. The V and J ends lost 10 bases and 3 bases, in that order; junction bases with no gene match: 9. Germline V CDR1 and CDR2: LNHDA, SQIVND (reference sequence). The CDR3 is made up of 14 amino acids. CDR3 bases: TGTGCCACCCAAAGGGGACTAGTAACAGATACGCAGTATTTT. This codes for CATQRGLVTDTQYF.

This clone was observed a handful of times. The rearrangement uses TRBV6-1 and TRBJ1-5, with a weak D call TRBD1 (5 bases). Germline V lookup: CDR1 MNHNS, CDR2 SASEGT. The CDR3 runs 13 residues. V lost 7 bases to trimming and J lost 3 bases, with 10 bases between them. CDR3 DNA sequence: TGTGCCAGCACGGGGGGGACCAATCAGCCCCAGCATTTT. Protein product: CASTGGTNQPQHF.

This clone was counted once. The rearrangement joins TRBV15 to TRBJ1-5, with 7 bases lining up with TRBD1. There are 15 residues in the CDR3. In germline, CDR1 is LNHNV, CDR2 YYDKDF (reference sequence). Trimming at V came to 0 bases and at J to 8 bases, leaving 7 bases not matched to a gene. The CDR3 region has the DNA TGTGCCACCAGCAGAGAATACAGGGGACTCGAGCCCCAGCATTTT. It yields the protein CATSREYRGLEPQHF. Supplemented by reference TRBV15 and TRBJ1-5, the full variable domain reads DAMVIQNPRYQVTQFGKPVTLSCSQTLNHNVMYWYQQKSSQAPKLLFHYYDKDFNNEADTPDNFQSRRPNTSFCFLDIRSPGLGDTAMYLCATSREYRGLEPQHFGDGTRLSIL.

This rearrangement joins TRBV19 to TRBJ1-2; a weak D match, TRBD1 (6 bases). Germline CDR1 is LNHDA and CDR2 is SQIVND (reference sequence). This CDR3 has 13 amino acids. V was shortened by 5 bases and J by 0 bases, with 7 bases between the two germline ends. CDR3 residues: CASSSGANYGYTF. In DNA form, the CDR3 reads TGTGCCAGTAGTTCAGGGGCTAACTATGGCTACACCTTC.

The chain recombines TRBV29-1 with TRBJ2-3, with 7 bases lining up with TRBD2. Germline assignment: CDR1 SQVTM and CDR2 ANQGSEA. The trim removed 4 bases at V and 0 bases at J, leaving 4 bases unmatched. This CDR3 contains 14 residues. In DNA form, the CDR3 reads TGCAGCGTTGTGGTGGGGGGGAGCACAGATACGCAGTATTTT. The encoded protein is CSVVVGGSTDTQYF.

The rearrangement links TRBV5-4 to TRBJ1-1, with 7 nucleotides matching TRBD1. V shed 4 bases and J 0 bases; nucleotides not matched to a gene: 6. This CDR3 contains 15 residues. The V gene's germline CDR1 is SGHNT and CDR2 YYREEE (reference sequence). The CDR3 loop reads CASSPVRGVNTEAFF. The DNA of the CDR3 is TGTGCCAGCAGCCCAGTCAGGGGGGTGAACACTGAAGCTTTCTTT. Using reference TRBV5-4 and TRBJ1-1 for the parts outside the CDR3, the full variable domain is ETGVTQSPTHLIKTRGQQVTLRCSSQSGHNTVSWYQQALGQGPQFIFQYYREEENGRGNFPPRFSGLQFPNYSSELNVNALELDDSALYLCASSPVRGVNTEAFFGQGTRLTVV.

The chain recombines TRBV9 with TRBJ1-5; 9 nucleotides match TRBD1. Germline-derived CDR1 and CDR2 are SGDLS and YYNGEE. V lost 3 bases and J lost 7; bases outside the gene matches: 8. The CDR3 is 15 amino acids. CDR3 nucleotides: TGTGCCAGCAGCGGACCGGGACAGGGTAACCAGCCCCAGCATTTT. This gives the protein CASSGPGQGNQPQHF.

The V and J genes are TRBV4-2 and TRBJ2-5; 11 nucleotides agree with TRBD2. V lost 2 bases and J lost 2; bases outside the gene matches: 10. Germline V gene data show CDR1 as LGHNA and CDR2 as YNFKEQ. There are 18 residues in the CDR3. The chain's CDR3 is CASSQLSTSGIPQETQYF. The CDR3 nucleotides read TGTGCCAGCAGCCAACTATCGACTAGCGGGATTCCTCAAGAGACCCAGTACTTC.

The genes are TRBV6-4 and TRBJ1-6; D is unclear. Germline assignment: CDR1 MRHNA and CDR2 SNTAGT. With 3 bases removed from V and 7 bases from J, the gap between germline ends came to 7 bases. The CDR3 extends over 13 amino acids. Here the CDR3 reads CASSESRNSPLHF. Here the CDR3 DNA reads TGTGCCAGCAGTGAAAGCAGGAATTCACCCCTCCACTTT.

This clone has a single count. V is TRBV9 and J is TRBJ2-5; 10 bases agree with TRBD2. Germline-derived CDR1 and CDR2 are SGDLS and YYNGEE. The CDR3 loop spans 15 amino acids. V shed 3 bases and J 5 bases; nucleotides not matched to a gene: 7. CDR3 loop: CASSESGGAKETQYF. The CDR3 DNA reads TGTGCCAGCAGCGAGAGCGGGGGGGCCAAGGAGACCCAGTACTTC. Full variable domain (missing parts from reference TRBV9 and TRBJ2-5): DSGVTQTPKHLITATGQRVTLRCSPRSGDLSVYWYQQSLDQGLQFLIQYYNGEERAKGNILERFSAQQFPDLHSELNLSSLELGDSALYFCASSESGGAKETQYFGPGTRLLVL.